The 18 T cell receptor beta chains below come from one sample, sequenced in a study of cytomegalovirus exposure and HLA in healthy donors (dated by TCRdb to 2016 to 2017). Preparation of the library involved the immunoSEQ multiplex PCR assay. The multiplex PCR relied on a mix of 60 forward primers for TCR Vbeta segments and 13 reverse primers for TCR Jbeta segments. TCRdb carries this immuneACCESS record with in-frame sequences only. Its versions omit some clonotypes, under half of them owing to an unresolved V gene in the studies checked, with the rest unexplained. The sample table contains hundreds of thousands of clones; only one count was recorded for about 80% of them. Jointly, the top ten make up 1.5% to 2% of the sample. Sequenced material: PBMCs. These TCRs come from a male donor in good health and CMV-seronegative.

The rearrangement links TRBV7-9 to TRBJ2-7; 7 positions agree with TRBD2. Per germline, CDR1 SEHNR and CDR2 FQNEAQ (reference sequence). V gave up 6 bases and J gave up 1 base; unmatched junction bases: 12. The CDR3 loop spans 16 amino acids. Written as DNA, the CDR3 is TGTGCCAGCAGGTCGGCCGGGACTACCAAATCCTACGAGCAGTACTTC. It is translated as CASRSAGTTKSYEQYF. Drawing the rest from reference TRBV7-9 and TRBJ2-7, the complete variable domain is DTGVSQNPRHKITKRGQNVTFRCDPISEHNRLYWYRQTLGQGPEFLTYFQNEAQLEKSRLLSDRFSAERPKGSFSTLEIQRTEQGDSAMYLCASRSAGTTKSYEQYFGPGTRLTVT.

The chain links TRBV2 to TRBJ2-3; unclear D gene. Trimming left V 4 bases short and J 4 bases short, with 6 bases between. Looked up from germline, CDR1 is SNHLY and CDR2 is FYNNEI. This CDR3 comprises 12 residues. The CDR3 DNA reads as TGTGCCAGCAGTGTTCGGTCAGATACGCAGTATTTT. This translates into CASSVRSDTQYF.

The CDR3 is CASSHDRSSYNSPLHF. CDR3 in DNA: TGTGCCAGCAGCCATGACAGGAGCTCCTATAATTCACCCCTCCACTTT. This chain connects TRBV5-5 to TRBJ1-6; TRBD1 might be the D (6 bases). Germline lookup yields CDR1 SGHKS and CDR2 YYEKEE (reference sequence). Deletions cut 4 bases from V and 0 bases from J, with 11 bases between. The CDR3 runs to 16 residues.

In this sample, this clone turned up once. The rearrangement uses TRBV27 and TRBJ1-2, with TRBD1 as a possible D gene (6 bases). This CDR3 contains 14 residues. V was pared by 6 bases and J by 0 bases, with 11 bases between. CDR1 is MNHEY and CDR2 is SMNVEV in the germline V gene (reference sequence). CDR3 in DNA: TGTGCCAGCAGCCACGGACAGACTAACTATGGCTACACCTTC. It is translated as CASSHGQTNYGYTF.

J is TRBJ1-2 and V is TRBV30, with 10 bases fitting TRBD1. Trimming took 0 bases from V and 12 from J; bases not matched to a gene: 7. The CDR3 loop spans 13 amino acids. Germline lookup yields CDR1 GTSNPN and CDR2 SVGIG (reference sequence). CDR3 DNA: TGTGCCTGGAGTGTACCGGGACAGGGGACTGACACCTTC. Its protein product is CAWSVPGQGTDTF.

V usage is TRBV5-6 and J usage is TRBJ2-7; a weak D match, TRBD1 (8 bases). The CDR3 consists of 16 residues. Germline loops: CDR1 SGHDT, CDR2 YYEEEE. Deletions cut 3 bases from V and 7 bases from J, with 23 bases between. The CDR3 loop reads CASSSGRGTGLWEQYF. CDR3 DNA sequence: TGTGCCAGCAGCTCTGGGCGGGGGACAGGTCTATGGGAGCAGTACTTC.

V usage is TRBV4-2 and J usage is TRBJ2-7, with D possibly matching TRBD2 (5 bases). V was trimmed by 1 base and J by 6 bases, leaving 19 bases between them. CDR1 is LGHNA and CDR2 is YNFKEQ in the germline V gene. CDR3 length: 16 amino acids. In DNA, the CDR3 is TGTGCCAGCAGCCAAGCGGAGTCCGGAATAGGAGGCGAGCAGTACTTC. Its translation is CASSQAESGIGGEQYF.

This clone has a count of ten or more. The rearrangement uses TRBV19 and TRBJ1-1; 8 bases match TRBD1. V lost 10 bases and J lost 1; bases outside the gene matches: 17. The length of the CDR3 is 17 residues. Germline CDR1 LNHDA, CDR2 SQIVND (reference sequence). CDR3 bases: TGTGCCACATACTATGTTCAGGGGGCGAGTGGGAACACTGAAGCTTTCTTT. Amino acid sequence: CATYYVQGASGNTEAFF.

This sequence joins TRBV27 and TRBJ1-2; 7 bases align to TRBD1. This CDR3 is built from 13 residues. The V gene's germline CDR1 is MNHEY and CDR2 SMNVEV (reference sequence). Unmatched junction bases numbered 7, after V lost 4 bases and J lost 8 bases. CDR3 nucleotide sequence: TGTGCCAGCAGTTCACTACAGGGGACCGGCTACACCTTC. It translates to CASSSLQGTGYTF.

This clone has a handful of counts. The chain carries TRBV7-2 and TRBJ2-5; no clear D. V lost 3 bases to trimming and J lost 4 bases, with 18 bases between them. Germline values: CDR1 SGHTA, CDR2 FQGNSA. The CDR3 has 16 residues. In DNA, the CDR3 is TGTGCCAGCAGCTTTAATTGGGCGTGGTCAACAGAGACCCAGTACTTC. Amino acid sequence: CASSFNWAWSTETQYF.

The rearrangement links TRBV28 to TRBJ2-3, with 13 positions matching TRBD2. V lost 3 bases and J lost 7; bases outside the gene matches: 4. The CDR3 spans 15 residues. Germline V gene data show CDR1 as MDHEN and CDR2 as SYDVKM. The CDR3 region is CASSFTSGRANTQYF. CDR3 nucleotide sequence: TGTGCCAGCAGTTTTACTAGCGGGAGGGCCAATACGCAGTATTTT.

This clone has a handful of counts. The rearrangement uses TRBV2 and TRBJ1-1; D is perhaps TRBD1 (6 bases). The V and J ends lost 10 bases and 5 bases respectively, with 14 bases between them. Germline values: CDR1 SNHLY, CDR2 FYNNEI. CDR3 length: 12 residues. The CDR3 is CANEQGGTEAFF. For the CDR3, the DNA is TGTGCCAACGAACAGGGCGGAACTGAAGCTTTCTTT.

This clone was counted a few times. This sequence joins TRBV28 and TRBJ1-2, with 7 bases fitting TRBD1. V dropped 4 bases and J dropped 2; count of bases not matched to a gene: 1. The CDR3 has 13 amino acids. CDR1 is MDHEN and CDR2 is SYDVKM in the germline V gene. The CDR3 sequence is CASSWTGNYGYTF. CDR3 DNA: TGTGCCAGCAGTTGGACAGGCAACTATGGCTACACCTTC.

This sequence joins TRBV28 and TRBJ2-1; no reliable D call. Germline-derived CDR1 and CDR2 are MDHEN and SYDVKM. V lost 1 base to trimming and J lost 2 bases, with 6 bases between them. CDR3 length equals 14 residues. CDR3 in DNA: TGTGCCAGCAGTTTATCACAGACCTACAATGAGCAGTTCTTC. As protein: CASSLSQTYNEQFF.

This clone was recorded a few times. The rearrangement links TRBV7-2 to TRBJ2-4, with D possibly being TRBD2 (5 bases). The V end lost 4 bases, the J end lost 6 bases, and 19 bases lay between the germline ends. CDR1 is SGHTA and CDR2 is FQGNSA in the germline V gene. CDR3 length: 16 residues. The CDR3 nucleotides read TGTGCCAGCAGCTCCACCTTAGCGATGGCGGGAAACATTCAGTACTTC. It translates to CASSSTLAMAGNIQYF.

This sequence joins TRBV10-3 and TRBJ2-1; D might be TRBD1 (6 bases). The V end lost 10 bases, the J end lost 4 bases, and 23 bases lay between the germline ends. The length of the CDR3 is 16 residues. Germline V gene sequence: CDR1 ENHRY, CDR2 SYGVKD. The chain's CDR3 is CATRPSSDRSYNEQFF. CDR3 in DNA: TGTGCCACACGACCTTCCTCGGACAGATCATACAATGAGCAGTTCTTC.

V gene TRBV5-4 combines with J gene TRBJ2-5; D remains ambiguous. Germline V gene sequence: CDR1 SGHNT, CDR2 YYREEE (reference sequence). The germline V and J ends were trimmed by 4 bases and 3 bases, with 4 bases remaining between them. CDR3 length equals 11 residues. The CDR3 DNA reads TGTGCCAGCAGCCTAGAAGAGACCCAGTACTTC. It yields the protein CASSLEETQYF.

The DNA for the CDR3 is TGTGCCACCAGCATAGCGGGAGGGATATACAATGAGCAGTTCTTC. Translation gives CATSIAGGIYNEQFF. The rearrangement joins TRBV15 to TRBJ2-1; 11 bases agree with TRBD2. CDR3 length equals 15 residues. The V gene end was trimmed by 4 bases and the J gene end by 4 bases; junction bases not matched to a gene: 3. Germline V gives CDR1 LNHNV, CDR2 YYDKDF (reference sequence). The whole variable domain, remainder taken from reference TRBV15 and TRBJ2-1, is DAMVIQNPRYQVTQFGKPVTLSCSQTLNHNVMYWYQQKSSQAPKLLFHYYDKDFNNEADTPDNFQSRRPNTSFCFLDIRSPGLGDTAMYLCATSIAGGIYNEQFFGPGTRLTVL.